These 14 T cell receptor beta chains originate from one sample sequenced in a study of CD8 T cells in ankylosing spondylitis. Study-wide findings and caveats: In ankylosing spondylitis blood, a motif of about eight highly homologous TCR beta variants appeared characteristic.

TCRdb reprocessed the 5' RACE reads with MiXCR, giving one entry per CDR3 protein. The table records fewer than 450,000 distinct CDR3 sequences, approximately 17% of them present only once. These receptors have no known antigen. Sequencing used blood, either unsorted or a sorted T cell fraction (not recorded which). The receptor set was obtained from a male donor with ankylosing spondylitis.

This clonotype was seen many times. The rearrangement joins TRBV3-1 to TRBJ2-1, with 12 bases aligning to TRBD2. The CDR3 loop spans 17 amino acids. Germline CDR1 and CDR2: LGHDT and YNNKEL (reference sequence). J was trimmed by 8 bases and V by 2 bases; bases with no gene match: 10. The CDR3 region is CASSQSGLAGFRDEQFF. CDR3 bases: TGTGCCAGCAGCCAATCCGGACTAGCGGGGTTTCGGGATGAGCAGTTCTTC.

This clonotype has only a few counts. The gene calls are TRBV12-3 or TRBV12-4 and TRBJ1-2; no clear D gene. The CDR3 loop spans 14 amino acids. V was shortened by 6 bases and J by 4 bases, with 15 bases between the two germline ends. The CDR3 DNA reads TGTGCCAGCAGCTTGAAGACCGGACCCTATGGCTACACCTTC. This gives the protein CASSLKTGPYGYTF.

This clonotype occurred a few times. The chain combines TRBV19 with TRBJ2-3; TRBD2 is a possible D gene (5 bases). V was trimmed by 10 bases and J by 1 base, leaving 12 bases between them. The CDR3 totals 13 residues. Germline-derived CDR1 and CDR2 are LNHDA and SQIVND (reference sequence). Written as DNA, the CDR3 is TGTGCCACCACCCCGAGGGGCACAGATACGCAGTATTTT. As protein: CATTPRGTDTQYF.

V is TRBV7-9 and J is TRBJ1-6, with 7 bases aligning to TRBD1. The junction had 8 bases not matched to a gene; V was cut back by 5 bases and J by 7 bases. CDR1 and CDR2 from the germline V gene are SEHNR and FQNEAQ (reference sequence). The CDR3 sequence is 15 residues long. The CDR3 loop is CASSPRQGGNSPLHF. The CDR3 nucleotides read TGTGCCAGCAGCCCCCGACAGGGAGGGAATTCACCCCTCCACTTT.

This clonotype has more than one count but fewer than ten. This sequence joins TRBV12-3 or TRBV12-4 and TRBJ1-2, with a weak D call TRBD1 (5 bases). CDR3 length: 12 amino acids. The V gene lost 1 base and the J gene lost 10 bases, with 10 bases spanning the gap. The CDR3, as DNA: TGTGCCAGCAGTTTAGGGGGGTTGTTCTACACCTTC. Amino acids: CASSLGGLFYTF.

This clonotype was recorded once. V and J are TRBV11-2 and TRBJ1-4; D is unclear. Germline assignment: CDR1 SGHAT and CDR2 FQNNGV. The CDR3 covers 16 residues. The V end lost 1 base, the J end lost 7 bases, and 16 bases lay between the germline ends. This CDR3 reads CASSLAPGRRGEKLFF. In nucleotides, the CDR3 is TGTGCCAGCAGCTTAGCTCCGGGCCGGAGAGGTGAAAAACTGTTTTTT.

This clonotype was counted at least ten times. CDR3 in DNA: TGCAGTGCTAGAGTGGTGGGGGCAGAGACCCAGTACTTC. Its translation: CSARVVGAETQYF. The gene calls are TRBV20-1 and TRBJ2-5, with D perhaps matching TRBD1 (6 bases). This CDR3 region has 13 residues. The V and J ends lost 1 base and 4 bases respectively, with 10 bases between them. Germline lookup yields CDR1 DFQATT and CDR2 SNEGSKA (reference sequence).

This clonotype turned up a few times. Germline and junction disagree at one end, which may indicate a read error. The rearrangement links TRBV20-1 to TRBJ2-1, with 10 nucleotides matching TRBD2. Germline CDR1 and CDR2: DFQATT and SNEGSKA (reference sequence). The CDR3 loop spans 15 amino acids. The CDR3 nucleotides are TGCAGTGCGAGAGCAGCGGGGGGGCCCTACAATGAGCAGTTCTTC. It specifies CSARAAGGPYNEQFF.

V gene TRBV20-1 combines with J gene TRBJ1-1, with a weak D call TRBD1 (6 bases). Germline CDR1 and CDR2: DFQATT and SNEGSKA (reference sequence). The CDR3 is 16 amino acids. V lost 0 bases and J lost 3, with 17 bases in between. The CDR3 DNA follows: TGCAGTGCTAGAGATCTCCGCGGGGGCGCCGACACTGAAGCTTTCTTT. It yields the protein CSARDLRGGADTEAFF.

The table lists this clonotype with many counts. The V call is TRBV5-1, the J call TRBJ2-7, with D unresolved. V was clipped by 0 bases and J by 5 bases, with 12 bases between them. This CDR3 is built from 14 residues. The germline V gene has CDR1 SGHRS and CDR2 YFSETQ. In DNA, the CDR3 is TGCGCCAGCAGCTTGGAACGTCCCGAGAACGAGCAGTACTTC. Protein sequence: CASSLERPENEQYF.

The V call is TRBV29-1, the J call TRBJ2-5; perhaps TRBD1 as D (6 bases). CDR1 SQVTM and CDR2 ANQGSEA come from the germline V gene. This CDR3 contains 12 residues. The CDR3 region has the DNA TGCAACGCCGGACAGACCGAAGAGACCCAGTACTTC. Its protein product is CNAGQTEETQYF.

V usage is TRBV12-3 or TRBV12-4 and J usage is TRBJ2-5, with 8 nucleotides matching TRBD1. There are 15 residues in the CDR3. V was clipped by 6 bases and J by 5 bases; unmatched bases: 11. The CDR3 loop is CASSPRDRLGETQYF. CDR3 bases: TGTGCCAGCAGCCCCCGGGACAGGCTAGGGGAGACCCAGTACTTC.

V usage is TRBV5-1 and J usage is TRBJ1-2; TRBD1 agrees at 10 bases. Germline V CDR1 and CDR2: SGHRS, YFSETQ. Losses at the gene ends were 1 base for V and 6 bases for J; bases not matched to a gene: 6. This CDR3 has 15 amino acids. This CDR3 is CASSLHGQGEDGYTF. As DNA, the CDR3 is TGCGCCAGCAGCTTGCACGGACAGGGGGAAGATGGCTACACCTTC.

The V and J genes are TRBV24-1 and TRBJ2-1, with D tentatively TRBD2 (6 bases). The CDR3 covers 15 residues. The germline CDR1 and CDR2 sequences are KGHDR and SFDVKD. Deletions cut 3 bases from V and 4 bases from J, with 12 bases between. CDR3 sequence (DNA): TGTGCCACCAGTGATGAGCGGGCGGGATACAATGAGCAGTTCTTC. Translation gives CATSDERAGYNEQFF.